The clone carrying this T cell receptor beta chain appeared many times. The sample belongs to a study of Graves' ophthalmopathy and Graves' hyperthyroidism. TCR beta CDR3 regions were amplified from RNA transcripts. An opening RT-PCR round employed HTBI primers and preceded a second-round multiplex PCR. MiXCR was run by TCRdb on the multiplex PCR reads, yielding one entry per CDR3 protein. This table holds roughly 400,000 distinct CDR3 sequences, approximately 18% found once. CDR1 SGHRS and CDR2 YFSETQ come from the germline V gene. This CDR3 region has 20 residues. V lost 3 bases and J 0 bases, leaving 22 bases between the germline ends.

This sequence was found in an adult woman with stable Graves' hyperthyroidism. Sequencing was carried out using peripheral blood. This chain joins TRBV5-1 and TRBJ2-6; D is tentatively TRBD1 or TRBD2 (5 bases each). The DNA of the CDR3 is TGCGCCAGCAGCTCCACTCACTCGGGGCCGCCTGGCTCTGGGGCCAACGTCCTGACTTTC. As protein: CASSSTHSGPPGSGANVLTF. Full variable domain (rest looked up from reference TRBV5-1 and TRBJ2-6): KAGVTQTPRYLIKTRGQQVTLSCSPISGHRSVSWYQQTPGQGLQFLFEYFSETQRNKGNFPGRFSGRQFSNSRSEMNVSTLELGDSALYLCASSSTHSGPPGSGANVLTFGAGSRLTVL.